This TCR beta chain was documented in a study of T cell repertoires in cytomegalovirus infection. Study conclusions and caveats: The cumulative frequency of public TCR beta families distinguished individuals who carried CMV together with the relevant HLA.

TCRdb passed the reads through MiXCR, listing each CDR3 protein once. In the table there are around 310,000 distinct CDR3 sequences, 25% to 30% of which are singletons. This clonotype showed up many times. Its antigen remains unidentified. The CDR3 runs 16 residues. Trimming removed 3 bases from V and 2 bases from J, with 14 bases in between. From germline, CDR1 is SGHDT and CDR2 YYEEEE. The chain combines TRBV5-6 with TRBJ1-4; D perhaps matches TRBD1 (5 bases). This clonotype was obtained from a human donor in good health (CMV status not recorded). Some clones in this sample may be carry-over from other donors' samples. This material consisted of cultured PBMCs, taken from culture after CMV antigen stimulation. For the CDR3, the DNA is TGTGCCAGCAGCTGGGGAGACAGAACTACTAATGAAAAACTGTTTTTT. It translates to CASSWGDRTTNEKLFF.